The 16 T cell receptor beta chains given below trace back to one sample, sequenced in a study of T-cell memory formation after mild COVID-19. TCRdb used MiXCR to reprocess the 5' RACE reads, holding one entry per CDR3 protein. The table lists roughly 320,000 distinct CDR3 sequences, approximately 27% of them singletons. What was sequenced was PBMCs or a T cell subset sorted from them (not recorded which). Receptors were obtained from an adult woman who had mild COVID-19 (a few samples of this study predate the infection). Cell type and time point are not known.

This chain joins TRBV3-1 and TRBJ2-5, with 14 bases identical to TRBD2. V was clipped by 4 bases and J by 5 bases; unmatched bases: 6. The germline V gene encodes CDR1 LGHDT and CDR2 YNNKEL (reference sequence). The CDR3 covers 16 residues. The CDR3: CASSPPRTSGRETQYF. DNA for the CDR3: TGTGCCAGCAGCCCCCCGCGGACTAGCGGGAGGGAGACCCAGTACTTC.

This clonotype was seen a few times. CDR3 sequence reads: CASSPGRANTGELFF. The CDR3 nucleotides are TGTGCCAGCTCACCGGGACGGGCGAACACCGGGGAGCTGTTTTTT. This chain uses TRBV18 with TRBJ2-2; D possibly matches TRBD1 or TRBD2 (5 bases each). Per germline, CDR1 KGHSH and CDR2 LQKENI. Trimming removed 3 bases from V and 0 bases from J, with 8 bases in between. CDR3 length equals 15 residues.

This chain connects TRBV12-5 to TRBJ2-2, with a tentative D call TRBD2 (5 bases). CDR3 length: 14 residues. Trimming took 9 bases from V and 0 from J, leaving 11 bases between them. The germline V gene has CDR1 LGHNT and CDR2 FRNRAP. Written as DNA, the CDR3 is TGTGCTAGCATAGCGTCAACGAACACCGGGGAGCTGTTTTTT. It encodes CASIASTNTGELFF.

In its sample, this clonotype was seen a few times. The chain carries TRBV7-8 and TRBJ2-7; D may match TRBD1 or TRBD2 (7 bases each). Trimming left V 3 bases short and J 2 bases short, with 11 bases between. CDR3 size: 14 residues. Germline V lookup: CDR1 SGHVS, CDR2 FQNEAQ. The CDR3: CASSLPGGAYEQYF. Written as DNA, the CDR3 is TGTGCCAGCAGCTTGCCAGGGGGGGCCTACGAGCAGTACTTC.

The sample holds a few counts of this clonotype. The chain links TRBV12-3 or TRBV12-4 to TRBJ2-4; 8 bases are shared with TRBD2. This CDR3 contains 15 residues. The V segment lost 1 base and the J segment 3 bases; nucleotides outside the gene matches: 2. In DNA, the CDR3 is TGTGCCAGCAGTTTAGTAGGGACTAGCAAAAACATTCAGTACTTC. It translates to CASSLVGTSKNIQYF.

This clonotype was counted a few times. The chain carries TRBV12-3 or TRBV12-4 and TRBJ2-7, with D maybe TRBD1 (6 bases). The V end was cut by 3 bases, the J end by 6 bases, with 18 bases between. The CDR3 has 15 amino acids. Written as DNA, the CDR3 is TGTGCCAGCAGTTTCCCCGACAGGATTTACTTCGAGCAGTACTTC. Translation: CASSFPDRIYFEQYF.

This chain connects TRBV5-1 to TRBJ1-5; D gene ambiguous. CDR1 is SGHRS and CDR2 is YFSETQ in the germline V gene. This CDR3 is 13 amino acids long. V was pared by 4 bases and J by 5 bases, with 10 bases between. As DNA, the CDR3 is TGCGCCAGCAGCGACCTCGGCGATCAGCCCCAGCATTTT. It encodes CASSDLGDQPQHF.

This clonotype occurred a few times. The gene calls are TRBV29-1 and TRBJ2-1, with 8 bases fitting TRBD2. V dropped 6 bases and J dropped 1; count of bases not matched to a gene: 11. CDR1 SQVTM and CDR2 ANQGSEA come from the germline V gene. This CDR3 comprises 16 residues. The CDR3 nucleotides read TGCAGCGTCGTTTTAAGCGGGAGTGTGTCCTACAATGAGCAGTTCTTC. Its protein product is CSVVLSGSVSYNEQFF.

V usage is TRBV4-1 and J usage is TRBJ1-4; a weak D match, TRBD1 (5 bases). CDR1 is MGHRA and CDR2 is YSYEKL in the germline V gene. V was cut by 1 base and J by 11 bases, with 17 bases left in between. The CDR3 is 15 amino acids. CDR3: CASSQVGLPGGKLFF. The CDR3 region has the DNA TGCGCCAGCAGCCAAGTGGGCCTCCCGGGGGGGAAACTGTTTTTT.

This clonotype came up a few times. This chain uses TRBV7-3 with TRBJ2-5; D is uncertain. This CDR3 has 15 amino acids. The germline V gene encodes CDR1 SGHTA and CDR2 FQGTGA. V lost 2 bases and J lost 5, with 15 bases in between. The DNA for the CDR3 is TGTGCCAGCAGCTTATACCCCGCAGGAAGGGAGACCCAGTACTTC. This gives the protein CASSLYPAGRETQYF.

The J gene is TRBJ1-2, the V gene TRBV29-1, with 7 bases lining up with TRBD1. The CDR3 totals 12 residues. The V gene's germline CDR1 is SQVTM and CDR2 ANQGSEA. V was pared by 3 bases and J by 5 bases, with 3 bases of the junction left unmatched. CDR3 in amino acids: CSVDRDSYGYTF. CDR3 bases: TGCAGCGTTGATAGGGACAGTTATGGCTACACCTTC. Together with reference TRBV29-1 and TRBJ1-2, the CDR3 gives the full variable domain: SAVISQKPSRDICQRGTSLTIQCQVDSQVTMMFWYRQQPGQSLTLIATANQGSEATYESGFVIDKFPISRPNLTFSTLTVSNMSPEDSSIYLCSVDRDSYGYTFGSGTRLTVV.

The chain joins TRBV20-1 to TRBJ2-5; TRBD2 matches at 9 bases. Germline CDR1 and CDR2: DFQATT and SNEGSKA (reference sequence). This CDR3 has 17 amino acids. V was pared by 1 base and J by 3 bases, with 12 bases of the junction left unmatched. The CDR3 is CSARAHRPWTSEETQYF. The DNA for the CDR3 is TGCAGTGCTAGAGCCCATCGGCCGTGGACTAGCGAAGAGACCCAGTACTTC.

This clonotype showed up many times. The J gene is TRBJ2-7, the V gene TRBV7-2; D call uncertain. With 4 bases removed from V and 4 bases from J, the gap between germline ends came to 8 bases. This CDR3 is 12 amino acids long. Germline V CDR1 and CDR2: SGHTA, FQGNSA. CDR3 sequence: CASSSGPYEQYF. The CDR3 DNA sequence: TGTGCCAGCAGCTCCGGCCCATACGAGCAGTACTTC.

This chain uses TRBV27 with TRBJ1-2; 9 bases line up with TRBD1. The V gene end was trimmed by 4 bases and the J gene end by 5 bases; junction bases not matched to a gene: 8. Germline CDR1 and CDR2: MNHEY and SMNVEV (reference sequence). The CDR3 contains 15 residues. CDR3 bases: TGTGCCAGCAGTTCCGGGACAGGGATGTGGTATGGCTACACCTTC. This sequence encodes CASSSGTGMWYGYTF.

CDR3 residues: CSVEDGGIGQFF. In DNA, the CDR3 is TGCAGCGTTGAAGATGGGGGGATCGGGCAGTTCTTC. The J gene is TRBJ2-1, the V gene TRBV29-1; D possibly corresponds to TRBD2 (6 bases). V dropped 0 bases and J dropped 12 bases, with 12 bases sitting between them. The CDR3 has 12 amino acids. CDR1 and CDR2 from the germline V gene are SQVTM and ANQGSEA.

This chain joins TRBV20-1 and TRBJ2-7; the D call may be TRBD1 or TRBD2 (5 bases each). V was shortened by 3 bases and J by 3 bases, with 6 bases between the two germline ends. CDR1 is DFQATT and CDR2 is SNEGSKA in the germline V gene (reference sequence). This CDR3 region has 11 residues. This CDR3 reads CSARGDYEQYF. The CDR3, as DNA: TGCAGTGCTAGGGGGGACTACGAGCAGTACTTC.